This entry describes one TCR beta chain. This record belongs to a study of cytomegalovirus exposure and HLA in healthy donors. With 60 Vbeta and 13 Jbeta primers, the PCR was carried out. TCRdb's copy holds only in-frame clones and misses some; the assay was immunoSEQ multiplex PCR. The sample has some 150,000 clones; 80% to 90% are singletons. V was pared by 5 bases and J by 5 bases, with 15 bases between. The CDR3 has 14 residues. Germline V gene sequence: CDR1 SGHNT, CDR2 YENEEA. The sequenced sample was PBMCs. The TCR originated in a woman under 30 in good health and CMV-seronegative. This chain uses TRBV11-3 with TRBJ2-5; TRBD2 is a possible D gene (7 bases). The CDR3 region has the DNA TGTGCCAGCAGCCCCGGGGGGCTAAGGGAGACCCAGTACTTC. Translated: CASSPGGLRETQYF.